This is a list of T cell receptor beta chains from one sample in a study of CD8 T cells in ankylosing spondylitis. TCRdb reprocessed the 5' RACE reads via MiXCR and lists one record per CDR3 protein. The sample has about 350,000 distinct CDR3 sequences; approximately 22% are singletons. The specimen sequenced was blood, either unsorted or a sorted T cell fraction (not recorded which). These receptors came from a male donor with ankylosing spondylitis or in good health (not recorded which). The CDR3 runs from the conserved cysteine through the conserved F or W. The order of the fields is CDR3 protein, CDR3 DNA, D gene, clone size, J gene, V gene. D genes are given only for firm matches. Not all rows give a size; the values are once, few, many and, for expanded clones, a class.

CDR3: CASSPVGVTDTQYF
DNA: TGTGCCAGCTCACCAGTTGGGGTAACAGATACGCAGTATTTT
D: .
size: few
J: TRBJ2-3
V: TRBV18

CDR3: CASSRWTGAPSTDTQYF
DNA: TGTGCCAGCAGTCGCTGGACAGGGGCCCCCTCCACAGATACGCAGTATTTT
D: TRBD1
size: .
J: TRBJ2-3
V: TRBV12-3/TRBV12-4

CDR3: CASSLGPYYGYTF
DNA: TGTGCCAGCTCTCTGGGACCGTATTATGGCTACACCTTC
D: .
size: .
J: TRBJ1-2
V: TRBV18

CDR3: CASSSPPEGYNSPLHF
DNA: TGTGCCAGCAGTTCTCCCCCGGAGGGTTATAATTCACCCCTCCACTTT
D: .
size: .
J: TRBJ1-6
V: TRBV12-3/TRBV12-4

CDR3: CASSPDPPPGNEQFF
DNA: TGTGCCAGCAGCCCCGACCCACCACCGGGTAATGAGCAGTTCTTC
D: .
size: .
J: TRBJ2-1
V: TRBV11-2

CDR3: CASSFRGTQETQYF
DNA: TGTGCCAGCAGTTTTAGGGGAACCCAAGAGACCCAGTACTTC
D: .
size: few
J: TRBJ2-5
V: TRBV12-3/TRBV12-4

CDR3: CATSDKPGLRNTGELFF
DNA: TGTGCCACCAGTGACAAACCGGGACTTCGGAACACCGGGGAGCTGTTTTTT
D: .
size: .
J: TRBJ2-2
V: TRBV24-1

CDR3: CASSPPVGRVFDEQFF
DNA: TGTGCCAGCAGCCCACCGGTTGGCAGGGTATTCGATGAGCAGTTCTTC
D: .
size: few
J: TRBJ2-1
V: TRBV7-9

CDR3: CASSLAAGGSTEAFF
DNA: TGTGCCAGCAGTTTAGCCGCAGGGGGAAGTACTGAAGCTTTCTTT
D: TRBD1
size: many
J: TRBJ1-1
V: TRBV12-3/TRBV12-4

CDR3: CASSLDKGGFRNEQFF
DNA: TGTGCCAGCAGCTTAGATAAGGGGGGTTTCAGAAATGAGCAGTTCTTC
D: .
size: few
J: TRBJ2-1
V: TRBV11-3

CDR3: CASSLSAGGPHEQFF
DNA: TGTGCCAGCAGTTTATCGGCGGGGGGGCCACATGAGCAGTTCTTC
D: TRBD2
size: .
J: TRBJ2-1
V: TRBV12-3/TRBV12-4

CDR3: CASSASVLSQHF
DNA: TGTGCCAGCAGTGCCTCTGTCCTTTCCCAGCATTTT
D: .
size: few
J: TRBJ1-5
V: TRBV12-3/TRBV12-4

CDR3: CASSSRRALEGGEQYF
DNA: TGTGCCAGCAGCTCTCGCCGGGCCCTAGAGGGGGGCGAGCAGTACTTC
D: .
size: .
J: TRBJ2-7
V: TRBV7-9

CDR3: CASSTGLAGVDTQYF
DNA: TGTGCCAGTAGTACCGGACTAGCGGGGGTGGATACGCAGTATTTT
D: TRBD2
size: .
J: TRBJ2-3
V: TRBV19

CDR3: CASSLFGRGQSYEQYF
DNA: TGCGCCAGCAGCTTGTTCGGCAGGGGGCAGTCCTACGAGCAGTACTTC
D: TRBD1
size: few
J: TRBJ2-7
V: TRBV5-1

CDR3: CASASGGAIEQFF
DNA: TGCGCCAGCGCTAGCGGGGGGGCTATTGAGCAGTTCTTC
D: TRBD2
size: few
J: TRBJ2-1
V: TRBV10-2

CDR3: CASSYSMRGEQYF
DNA: TGTGCCAGCAGTTACTCGATGAGGGGCGAGCAGTACTTC
D: .
size: few
J: TRBJ2-7
V: TRBV6-5

CDR3: CASSLGPGATYEQYF
DNA: TGTGCCAGCAGCTTAGGCCCGGGCGCGACCTACGAGCAGTACTTC
D: .
size: few
J: TRBJ2-7
V: TRBV7-9

CDR3: CASRLTPGTGIEKLFF
DNA: TGTGCCAGCAGACTAACTCCTGGGACAGGGATTGAAAAACTGTTTTTT
D: TRBD1
size: .
J: TRBJ1-4
V: TRBV12-3/TRBV12-4

CDR3: CASSFGQGVYNEQFF
DNA: TGTGCCAGCAGCTTTGGACAGGGGGTCTACAATGAGCAGTTCTTC
D: TRBD1
size: .
J: TRBJ2-1
V: TRBV7-9

CDR3: CASSRSNTGELFF
DNA: TGTGCCAGCAGCAGGTCTAACACCGGGGAGCTGTTTTTT
D: .
size: few
J: TRBJ2-2
V: TRBV5-6

CDR3: CSVGGPWDRGSYEQYF
DNA: TGCAGCGTTGGGGGTCCGTGGGACAGGGGCTCCTACGAGCAGTACTTC
D: TRBD1
size: .
J: TRBJ2-7
V: TRBV29-1

CDR3: CASRWGGTDTQYF
DNA: TGTGCCAGCCGGTGGGGGGGCACAGATACGCAGTATTTT
D: .
size: .
J: TRBJ2-3
V: TRBV25-1

CDR3: CASSQGGGDEQFF
DNA: TGTGCCAGCAGCCAAGGCGGCGGTGATGAGCAGTTCTTC
D: .
size: many
J: TRBJ2-1
V: TRBV4-2

CDR3: CATGTRESETQYF
DNA: TGTGCCACAGGGACCCGAGAGTCAGAGACCCAGTACTTC
D: .
size: .
J: TRBJ2-5
V: TRBV12-3/TRBV12-4

CDR3: CASSSTHNMNTEAFF
DNA: TGTGCCAGCAGCTCCACCCATAACATGAACACTGAAGCTTTCTTT
D: .
size: .
J: TRBJ1-1
V: TRBV5-5

CDR3: CASSQGPGTGATDTQYF
DNA: TGTGCCAGCAGCCAAGGACCCGGGACAGGGGCTACAGATACGCAGTATTTT
D: TRBD1
size: .
J: TRBJ2-3
V: TRBV3-1

CDR3: CASSLVLIAAGGQETQYF
DNA: TGTGCCAGCAGCTTAGTCCTTATTGCTGCGGGGGGCCAAGAGACCCAGTACTTC
D: TRBD2
size: .
J: TRBJ2-5
V: TRBV11-1

CDR3: CATRARQGHTGELFF
DNA: TGTGCCACCAGGGCCCGGCAGGGGCACACCGGGGAGCTGTTTTTT
D: .
size: few
J: TRBJ2-2
V: TRBV24-1